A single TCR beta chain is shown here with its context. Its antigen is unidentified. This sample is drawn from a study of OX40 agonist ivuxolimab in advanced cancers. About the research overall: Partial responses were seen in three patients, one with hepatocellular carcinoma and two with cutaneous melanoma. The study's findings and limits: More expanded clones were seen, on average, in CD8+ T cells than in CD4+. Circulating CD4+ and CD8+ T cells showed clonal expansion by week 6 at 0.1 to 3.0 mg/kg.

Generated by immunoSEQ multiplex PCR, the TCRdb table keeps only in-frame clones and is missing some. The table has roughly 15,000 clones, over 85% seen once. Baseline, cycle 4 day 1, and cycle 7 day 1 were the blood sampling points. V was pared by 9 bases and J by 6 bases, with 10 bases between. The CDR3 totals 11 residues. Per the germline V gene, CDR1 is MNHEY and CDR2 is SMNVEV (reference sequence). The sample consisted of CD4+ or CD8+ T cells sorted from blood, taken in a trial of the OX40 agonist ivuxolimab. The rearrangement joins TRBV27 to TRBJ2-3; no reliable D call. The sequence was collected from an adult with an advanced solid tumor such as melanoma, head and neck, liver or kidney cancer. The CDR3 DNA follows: TGTGCCAGTGAGAGAGGCGATACGCAGTATTTT. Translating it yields CASERGDTQYF.